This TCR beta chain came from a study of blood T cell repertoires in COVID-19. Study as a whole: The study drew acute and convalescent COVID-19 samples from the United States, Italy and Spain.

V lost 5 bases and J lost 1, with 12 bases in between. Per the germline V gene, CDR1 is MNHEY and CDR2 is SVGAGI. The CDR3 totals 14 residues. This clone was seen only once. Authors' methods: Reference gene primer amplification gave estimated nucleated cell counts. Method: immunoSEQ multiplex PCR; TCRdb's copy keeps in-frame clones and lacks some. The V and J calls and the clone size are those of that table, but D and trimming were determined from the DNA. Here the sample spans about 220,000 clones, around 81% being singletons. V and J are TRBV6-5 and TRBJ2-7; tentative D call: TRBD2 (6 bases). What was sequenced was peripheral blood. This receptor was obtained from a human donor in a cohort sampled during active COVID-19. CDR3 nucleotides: TGTGCCAGCAGTACCCGGCGGGGTTCCTACGAGCAGTACTTC. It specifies CASSTRRGSYEQYF.